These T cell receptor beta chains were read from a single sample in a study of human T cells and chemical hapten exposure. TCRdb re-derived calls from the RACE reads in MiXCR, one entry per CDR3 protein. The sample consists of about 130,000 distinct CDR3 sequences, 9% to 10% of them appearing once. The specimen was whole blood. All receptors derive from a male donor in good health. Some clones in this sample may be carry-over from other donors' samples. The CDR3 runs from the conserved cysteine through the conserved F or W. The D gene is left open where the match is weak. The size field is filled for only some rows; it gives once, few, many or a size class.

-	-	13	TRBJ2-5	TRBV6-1	TGTGCCAGCAGTGGGGACTGGCAAGAGACCCAGTACTTC	CASSGDWQETQYF
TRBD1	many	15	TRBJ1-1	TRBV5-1	TGCGCCAGCAGCTCCCCGACAGGGGTGAACACTGAAGCTTTCTTT	CASSSPTGVNTEAFF
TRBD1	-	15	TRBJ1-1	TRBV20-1	TGCAGTGCTAGAGACAGGGGGTACGAGGGCACTGAAGCTTTCTTT	CSARDRGYEGTEAFF
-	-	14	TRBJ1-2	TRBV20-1	TGCAGTGCTCAGCTCAGGGATCTGGGCTATGGCTACACCTTC	CSAQLRDLGYGYTF
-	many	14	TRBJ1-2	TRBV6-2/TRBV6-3	TGTGCCAGCAGCCTCATTTTCACCGACTATGGCTACACCTTC	CASSLIFTDYGYTF
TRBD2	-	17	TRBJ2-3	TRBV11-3	TGTGCCAGCAGCTTAGGGTCAGCGGGAGGTCACACAGATACGCAGTATTTT	CASSLGSAGGHTDTQYF
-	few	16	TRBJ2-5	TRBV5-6	TGTGCCAGCAGCTTGGACGAAATCTCCGCTCAAGAGACCCAGTACTTC	CASSLDEISAQETQYF
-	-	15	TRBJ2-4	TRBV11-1	TGTGCCAGCAGCTTAGTAGTGGGCTACAAAAACATTCAGTACTTC	CASSLVVGYKNIQYF
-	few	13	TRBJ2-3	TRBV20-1	TGCAGTGCTAGACAGACAGGCACAGATACGCAGTATTTT	CSARQTGTDTQYF
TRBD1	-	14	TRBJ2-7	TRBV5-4	TGTGCCAGCAGCTTGCGGGACAGGGACTACGAGCAGTACTTC	CASSLRDRDYEQYF
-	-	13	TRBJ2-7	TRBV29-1	TGCAGCGTTGAACAGGGAGTGAGGGACGAGCAGTACTTC	CSVEQGVRDEQYF
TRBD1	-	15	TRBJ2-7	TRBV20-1	TGCAGTGCTAGCCCTTCGGGACAGGGCGTCCACGAGCAGTACTTC	CSASPSGQGVHEQYF
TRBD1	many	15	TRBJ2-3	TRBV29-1	TGCAGCGTTGATAGGCAGGGGGCAATAACAGATACGCAGTATTTT	CSVDRQGAITDTQYF
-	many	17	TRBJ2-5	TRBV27	TGTGCCAGCAGTCAAAGGTATGGGGCGGAGAGAGGAGAGACCCAGTACTTC	CASSQRYGAERGETQYF
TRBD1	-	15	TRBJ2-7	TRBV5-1	TGCGCCAGCAGCTTGGATGGCCGACAGGGCGACGAGCAGTACTTC	CASSLDGRQGDEQYF
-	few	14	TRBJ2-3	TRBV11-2	TGTGCCAGCAGCTTAGGGGCTAGCATGGATACGCAGTATTTT	CASSLGASMDTQYF
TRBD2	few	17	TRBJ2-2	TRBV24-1	TGTGCCACCAGTTCTACCAAGCGGGAGGGCCGAACCGGGGAGCTGTTTTTT	CATSSTKREGRTGELFF
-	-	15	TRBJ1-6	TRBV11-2	TGTGCCAGCAGCTCCCCCGCCGCCCGGGGTTCACCCCTCCACTTT	CASSSPAARGSPLHF
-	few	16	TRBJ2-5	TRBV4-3	TGCGCCAGCAGCCCCCTCCCCCCGGCTGACGGTGGGACCCAGTACTTC	CASSPLPPADGGTQYF
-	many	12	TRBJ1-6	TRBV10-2	TGCGCCAGCAGTACTCGGGCCTCACCCCTCCACTTT	CASSTRASPLHF
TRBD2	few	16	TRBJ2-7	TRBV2	TGTGCCAGCAGTACCAGAGGACTAGCGGCCTCCTACGAGCAGTACTTC	CASSTRGLAASYEQYF
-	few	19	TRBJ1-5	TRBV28	TGTGCCAGCGTCCACCTCAGAGGGGTAGGGGGATATAGCAATCAGCCCCAGCATTTT	CASVHLRGVGGYSNQPQHF
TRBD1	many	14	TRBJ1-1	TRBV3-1	TGTGCCAGCAGCCAAGGCTCCGGGACAGGTGGAGCTTTCTTT	CASSQGSGTGGAFF
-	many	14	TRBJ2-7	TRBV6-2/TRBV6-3	TGTGCCAGCAGTCGGGGACTGTTCTCCTACGAGCAGTACTTC	CASSRGLFSYEQYF
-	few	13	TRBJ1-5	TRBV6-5	TGTGCCAGCAGTTGGGGGGCTGGTCAGCCCCAGCATTTT	CASSWGAGQPQHF
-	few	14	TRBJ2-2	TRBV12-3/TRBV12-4	TGTGCCAGCAGATGGAAAAAGAACACCGGGGAGCTGTTTTTT	CASRWKKNTGELFF
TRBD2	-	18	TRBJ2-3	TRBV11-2	TGTGCCAGCAGCTTAGGGCTAGCGGGAGTCGGGTCCACAGATACGCAGTATTTT	CASSLGLAGVGSTDTQYF
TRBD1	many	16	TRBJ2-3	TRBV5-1	TGCGCCAGCAGCTCCACAGGGGCCTCGAGCACAGATACGCAGTATTTT	CASSSTGASSTDTQYF
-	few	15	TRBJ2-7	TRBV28	TGTGCCAGCAGTGCTATCAGGGGGGGATCGTACGAGCAGTACTTC	CASSAIRGGSYEQYF
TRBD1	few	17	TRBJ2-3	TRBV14	TGTGCCAGCAGCCAAGGCCACTCCAGGGGGATATTTTATACGCAGTATTTT	CASSQGHSRGIFYTQYF
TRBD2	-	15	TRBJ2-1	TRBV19	TGTGCCAGTAGTACAGGCGGGAGCTCCTACAATGAGCAGTTCTTC	CASSTGGSSYNEQFF
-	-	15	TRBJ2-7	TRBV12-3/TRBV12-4	-	CASSSSWRHSYEQYF
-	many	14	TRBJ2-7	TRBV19	TGTGCCAGTAGGGAACGCCGAAGCTCCTACGAGCAGTACTTC	CASRERRSSYEQYF